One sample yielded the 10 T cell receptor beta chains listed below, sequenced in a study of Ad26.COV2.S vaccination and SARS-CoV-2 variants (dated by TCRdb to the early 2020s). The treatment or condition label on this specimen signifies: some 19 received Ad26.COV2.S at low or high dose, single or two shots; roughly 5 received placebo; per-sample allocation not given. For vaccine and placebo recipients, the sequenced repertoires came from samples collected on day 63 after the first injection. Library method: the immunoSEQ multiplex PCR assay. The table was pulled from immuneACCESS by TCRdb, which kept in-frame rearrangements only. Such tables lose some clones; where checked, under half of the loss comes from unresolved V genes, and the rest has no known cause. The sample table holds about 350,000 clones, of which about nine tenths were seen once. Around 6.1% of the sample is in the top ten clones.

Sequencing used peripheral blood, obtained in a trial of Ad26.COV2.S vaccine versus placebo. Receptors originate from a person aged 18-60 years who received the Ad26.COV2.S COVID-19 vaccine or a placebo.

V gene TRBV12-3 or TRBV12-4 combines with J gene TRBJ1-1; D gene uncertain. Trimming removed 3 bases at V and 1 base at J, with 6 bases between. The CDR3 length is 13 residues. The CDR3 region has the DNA TGTGCCAGCAGTTTTCAGGAGAACACTGAAGCTTTCTTT. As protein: CASSFQENTEAFF.

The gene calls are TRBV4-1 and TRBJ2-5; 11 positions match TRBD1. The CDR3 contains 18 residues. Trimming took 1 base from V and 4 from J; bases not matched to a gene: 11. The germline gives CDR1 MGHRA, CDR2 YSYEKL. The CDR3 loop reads CASSQGLEDRGPIETQYF. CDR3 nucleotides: TGCGCCAGCAGCCAAGGCTTAGAGGACAGGGGGCCGATAGAGACCCAGTACTTC.

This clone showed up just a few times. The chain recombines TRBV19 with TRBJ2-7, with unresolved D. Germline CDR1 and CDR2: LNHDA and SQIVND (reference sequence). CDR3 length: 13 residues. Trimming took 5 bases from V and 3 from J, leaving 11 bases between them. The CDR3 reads CASSGTPFYEQYF. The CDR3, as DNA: TGTGCCAGTAGTGGTACGCCTTTCTACGAGCAGTACTTC.

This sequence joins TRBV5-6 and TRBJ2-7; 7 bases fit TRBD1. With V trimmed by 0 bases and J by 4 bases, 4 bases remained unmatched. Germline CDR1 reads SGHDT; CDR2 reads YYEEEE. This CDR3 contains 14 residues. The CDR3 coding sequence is TGTGCCAGCAGCTTGGGTCAGGGGGATTACGAGCAGTACTTC. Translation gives CASSLGQGDYEQYF.

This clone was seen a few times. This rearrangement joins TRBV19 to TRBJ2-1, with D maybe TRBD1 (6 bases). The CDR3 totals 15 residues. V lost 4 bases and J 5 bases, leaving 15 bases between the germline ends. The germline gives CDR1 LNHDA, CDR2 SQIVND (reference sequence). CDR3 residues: CASSRDRSGDNEQFF. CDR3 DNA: TGTGCCAGTAGTAGGGATAGGTCAGGGGACAATGAGCAGTTCTTC. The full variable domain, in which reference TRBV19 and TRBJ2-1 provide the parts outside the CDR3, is DGGITQSPKYLFRKEGQNVTLSCEQNLNHDAMYWYRQDPGQGLRLIYYSQIVNDFQKGDIAEGYSVSREKKESFPLTVTSAQKNPTAFYLCASSRDRSGDNEQFFGPGTRLTVL.

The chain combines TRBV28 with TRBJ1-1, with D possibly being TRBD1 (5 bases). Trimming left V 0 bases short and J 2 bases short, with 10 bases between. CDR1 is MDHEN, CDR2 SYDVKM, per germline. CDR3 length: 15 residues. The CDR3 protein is CASSLWGTGNTEAFF. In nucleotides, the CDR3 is TGTGCCAGCAGTTTATGGGGGACCGGTAACACTGAAGCTTTCTTT.

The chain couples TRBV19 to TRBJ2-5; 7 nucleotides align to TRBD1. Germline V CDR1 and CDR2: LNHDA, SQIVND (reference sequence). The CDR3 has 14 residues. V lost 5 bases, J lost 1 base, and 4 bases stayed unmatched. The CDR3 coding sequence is TGTGCCAGTAGTCCCACAGGGGTCCAAGAGACCCAGTACTTC. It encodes CASSPTGVQETQYF.

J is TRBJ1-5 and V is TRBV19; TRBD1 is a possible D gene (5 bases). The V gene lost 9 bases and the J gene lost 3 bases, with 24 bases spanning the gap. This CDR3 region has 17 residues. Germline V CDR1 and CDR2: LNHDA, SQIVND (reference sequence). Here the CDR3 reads CASRDVVKGRLNQPQHF. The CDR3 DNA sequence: TGTGCCAGCCGCGATGTAGTAAAGGGACGGCTCAATCAGCCCCAGCATTTT.

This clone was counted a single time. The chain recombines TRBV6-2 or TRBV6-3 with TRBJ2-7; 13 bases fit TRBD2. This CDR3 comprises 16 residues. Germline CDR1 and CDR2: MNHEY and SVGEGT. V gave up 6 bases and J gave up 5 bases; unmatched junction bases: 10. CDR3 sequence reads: CASSSPLAGGPDEQYF. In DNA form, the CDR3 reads TGTGCCAGCAGCTCCCCACTAGCGGGAGGGCCCGACGAGCAGTACTTC.

The CDR3 here is CSAEGQGYEQYF. CDR3 DNA sequence: TGCAGCGCTGAGGGACAGGGCTACGAGCAGTACTTC. The chain has TRBV29-1 and TRBJ2-7; 9 nucleotides match TRBD1. CDR1 is SQVTM, CDR2 ANQGSEA, per germline. J gave up 3 bases and V 7 bases, and 4 bases lay outside the gene matches. This CDR3 comprises 12 residues.